Listed below are T cell receptor beta chains from one sample, sequenced in a study of blood T cell repertoires in COVID-19. Using immunoSEQ multiplex PCR, the repertoire was profiled, and TCRdb retains in-frame clones only, with some absent. The repertoire includes more than 120,000 clones, around 90% of them detected once, and around 1.6% sits in the top ten. Sequenced sample: peripheral blood. The origin of the receptors is a human donor in a cohort sampled during active COVID-19. The conserved cysteine and the conserved F or W are not part of the CDR3 here. Fields, in order: clone size, J gene, V gene, CDR3 protein. For some rows the clone size is stated as once, few or many, or as a class when expanded; others skip it.

>-|TRBJ1-1|TRBV6-5
ASSLLTGVNTEAF
>-|TRBJ2-1|TRBV11-2
ASREGATYNEQF
>-|TRBJ2-1|TRBV4-3
ASSPLVRRDRGRDEQF
>-|TRBJ2-3|TRBV7-2
ASSFRGATDTQY
>once|TRBJ1-2|TRBV18
ASSGDGEAGYT
>-|TRBJ2-4|TRBV7-9
ASSLEGRAIQY
>-|TRBJ2-7|TRBV7-2
ASTQGMVRTEQY
>-|TRBJ1-1|TRBV14
ASSQDGEGINTEAF
>-|TRBJ2-2|TRBV27
ASPGLAGEGGELF
>-|TRBJ2-7|TRBV12-3/TRBV12-4
ASSLRRDEQY
>once|TRBJ2-1|TRBV5-1
ASSLAGGAYNEQF
>-|TRBJ1-2|TRBV9
ASSVEGGQVYGYT
>-|TRBJ1-2|TRBV6-2/TRBV6-3
ASSSTGEYGYT
>-|TRBJ2-5|TRBV4-1
ASSPRTGWETQY
>-|TRBJ2-7|TRBV10-2
ASRQNSGAAYEQY
>once|TRBJ1-1|TRBV5-1
ASSQQGPTEAF
>-|TRBJ2-7|TRBV4-2
ASSRSRGAYEQY
>-|TRBJ1-1|TRBV4-1
ASSQTGLGEAF
>-|TRBJ2-5|TRBV7-7
ASSPRTSGETQY
>-|TRBJ2-1|TRBV5-1
ASSLGPASGGNNEQF
>-|TRBJ2-1|TRBV7-9
ASSLLAGNNEQF
>-|TRBJ1-5|TRBV6-2/TRBV6-3
ASSYPTGLWQPQH
>-|TRBJ1-2|TRBV4-1
ASSLGTANYGYT
>-|TRBJ2-1|TRBV27
ASSLLISGAEQF
>-|TRBJ2-3|TRBV7-3
ASSLLANTDTQY
>-|TRBJ2-7|TRBV7-9
ASSWTGDGEQY